A selection of T cell receptor beta chains follows, all from one sample in a study of cytomegalovirus exposure and HLA in healthy donors. Measured with immunoSEQ multiplex PCR; TCRdb has only the in-frame clones, and not every one. The sample data list tens of thousands of clones. Specimen: PBMCs. The receptors stem from a male donor in good health and CMV-seronegative. Both conserved end residues are trimmed from each CDR3.

CDR3aa	j_gene	len	v_gene
ATGQNTGELF	TRBJ2-2	10	TRBV6-5
ASSPPDRMNTEAF	TRBJ1-1	13	TRBV4-1
ASSLAGVVYEQY	TRBJ2-7	12	TRBV7-6
ASSYSTANTEAF	TRBJ1-1	12	TRBV6-5
ASSQWEGYYGYT	TRBJ1-2	12	TRBV4-3
ASSHRGTGELF	TRBJ2-2	11	TRBV10-1
AWSVKGTGDSPLH	TRBJ1-6	13	TRBV30
AWSSGRYEQY	TRBJ2-7	10	TRBV30
ASSRSPDTSNQPQH	TRBJ1-5	14	TRBV5-5
ASSFEVSTIQNTIY	TRBJ1-3	14	TRBV5-1
ASIKRDKSNYGYT	TRBJ1-2	13	TRBV6-5
ASSDRDIGSGEQY	TRBJ2-7	13	TRBV9
ASSEYSGGVAKNIQY	TRBJ2-4	15	TRBV6-1
ASTRVPNTEAF	TRBJ1-1	11	TRBV19
ASSDSSGGTGELF	TRBJ2-2	13	TRBV6-4
ATPSVYYGYT	TRBJ1-2	10	TRBV7-2
ASSHEVEAEKLF	TRBJ1-4	12	TRBV4-3
ASLTGSSYEQY	TRBJ2-7	11	TRBV30
ASSWTSVGGNEQF	TRBJ2-1	13	TRBV11-3
AFTTGEEDQPQH	TRBJ1-5	12	TRBV30
ASSEEQGGGYT	TRBJ1-2	11	TRBV6-1
ASSARGVVENEQF	TRBJ2-1	13	TRBV9
ASSLNGGDTGELF	TRBJ2-2	13	TRBV7-2
ASSSTGRVEKLF	TRBJ1-4	12	TRBV6-5
ASSSYGELF	TRBJ2-2	9	TRBV13
SVGEGRSRQY	TRBJ2-7	10	TRBV29-1
ASSEYGQGEGIGEQY	TRBJ2-7	15	TRBV6-1
ASSPLSGTYNEQF	TRBJ2-1	13	TRBV4-1
ASSGQGALYNSPLH	TRBJ1-6	14	TRBV6-1
ASSLRIPGTGAYEQY	TRBJ2-7	15	TRBV7-8
ASSQRPVGGGETQY	TRBJ2-5	14	TRBV5-1
ASSPAGGAIHGYT	TRBJ1-2	13	TRBV11-2
ASSSPRGNSPLH	TRBJ1-6	12	TRBV6-5
ASSERGLAGVISDTQY	TRBJ2-3	16	TRBV9
AWSRDRGSTGELF	TRBJ2-2	13	TRBV30
ASSPPDGGGYNEQF	TRBJ2-1	14	TRBV18
ASSSRAGGSDEQY	TRBJ2-7	13	TRBV13
ASSLGQGGNTIY	TRBJ1-3	12	TRBV5-1
ASSPYRGQETQY	TRBJ2-5	12	TRBV18
SVEQGVGGTEAF	TRBJ1-1	12	TRBV29-1
AWSEGPGRAF	TRBJ1-1	10	TRBV30
ASSRDRIQY	TRBJ2-7	9	TRBV7-6
ASSISGQGVHEQY	TRBJ2-7	13	TRBV19
ASSPGTGPGDEQF	TRBJ2-1	13	TRBV5-1
SVGTGTGNRGAF	TRBJ1-1	12	TRBV29-1
ASSFSGEGETQY	TRBJ2-5	12	TRBV7-6
ASSLRRAIRETQY	TRBJ2-5	13	TRBV7-8
ASGQGYEQY	TRBJ2-7	9	TRBV10-3
ASSSTGTGHTGELF	TRBJ2-2	14	TRBV7-3
ASSGLAGGTYNEQF	TRBJ2-1	14	TRBV6-1
ASSPLRGAGDTQY	TRBJ2-3	13	TRBV5-6
ASSAYRGKGNQPQH	TRBJ1-5	14	TRBV7-6
SVGGGGTEAF	TRBJ1-1	10	TRBV29-1
ASSLIETGELF	TRBJ2-2	11	TRBV5-1
ASNLIGTGGIYEQY	TRBJ2-7	14	TRBV5-6
ASSLTAGQGSEAF	TRBJ1-1	13	TRBV4-2
ASPPKTANYGYT	TRBJ1-2	12	TRBV2
ASSEQANYGYT	TRBJ1-2	11	TRBV10-2
ASTINGAGYT	TRBJ1-2	10	TRBV7-2
ASSIEGRNSGANVLT	TRBJ2-6	15	TRBV19